The text below deals with one T cell receptor beta chain. In the authors' methods: Using reference gene primer amplification, nucleated cell counts were estimated. Sequencing was performed with immunoSEQ multiplex PCR; in TCRdb, only in-frame clones are kept and a portion is missing. V, J and clone size are those of that table, while D and trimming were read from the DNA. The table has some 250,000 clones, roughly 88% seen once. This record comes from a study of blood T cell repertoires in COVID-19. Germline CDR1 reads SQVTM; CDR2 reads ANQGSEA. Germline trimming cut 2 bases from V and 6 bases from J; bases unmatched to any gene: 4. The CDR3 sequence is 12 residues long. Cohort placement rested on clinical history that participants reported themselves.

The rearrangement links TRBV29-1 to TRBJ2-7; 7 bases agree with TRBD2. The sequencing input was PBMCs or T cells enriched from blood (not recorded which). The TCR originated in a woman aged 45-65 years who had recovered from COVID-19. DNA of the CDR3: TGCAGCGTTGAACTGGGGGGGAGCGAGCAGTACTTC. It is translated as CSVELGGSEQYF.